The rows below give T cell receptor beta chains drawn from one sample of a study of cytomegalovirus exposure and HLA in healthy donors. Assay used: immunoSEQ multiplex PCR; TCRdb lists only in-frame clones, some missing. The table records about 200,000 clones, about 77% of them present only once. The sequencing sample was made of PBMCs. The receptors originated from a young woman in good health and CMV-seronegative. Each CDR3 is given with its conserved first and last residue. The D gene is left open where the match is weak. Clone sizes are given selectively: once, few, many, or a class where the clone is expanded.

clone_size: .; j_call: TRBJ1-1; v_call: TRBV5-1; d_call: .; cdr3_nt: TGCGCCAGCAGCCCTAGCTCTTCGTCTTGGACGGAGAACACTGAAGCTTTCTTT; cdr3_aa: CASSPSSSSWTENTEAFF
clone_size: .; j_call: TRBJ2-1; v_call: TRBV5-1; d_call: TRBD2; cdr3_nt: TGCGCCAGCACCACCGGGACTAGCGTCTACAATGAGCAGTTCTTC; cdr3_aa: CASTTGTSVYNEQFF
clone_size: few; j_call: TRBJ2-3; v_call: TRBV14; d_call: .; cdr3_nt: TGTGCCAGCAGCCAAGTTATAGCACCAGATACGCAGTATTTT; cdr3_aa: CASSQVIAPDTQYF
clone_size: .; j_call: TRBJ2-5; v_call: TRBV5-1; d_call: .; cdr3_nt: TGCGCCAGCAGCTTTGACTCGTGGCAAGAGACCCAGTACTTC; cdr3_aa: CASSFDSWQETQYF
clone_size: few; j_call: TRBJ2-3; v_call: TRBV7-3; d_call: TRBD1; cdr3_nt: TGTGCCAGCAGCCCGGGCAGGACAGGGGCGACAGATACGCAGTATTTT; cdr3_aa: CASSPGRTGATDTQYF
clone_size: .; j_call: TRBJ2-3; v_call: TRBV7-9; d_call: TRBD1; cdr3_nt: TGTGCCAGCAGTCAAGGGTGGGGGACAGGGATGACAGATACGCAGTATTTT; cdr3_aa: CASSQGWGTGMTDTQYF
clone_size: .; j_call: TRBJ1-2; v_call: TRBV28; d_call: .; cdr3_nt: TGTGCCAGCAGTTACCCTCGTAGCGGGGGGGGCTATGGCTACACCTTC; cdr3_aa: CASSYPRSGGGYGYTF
clone_size: .; j_call: TRBJ1-2; v_call: TRBV30; d_call: .; cdr3_nt: TGTGCCTGGAGTGGACGACAGGCTAACTATGGCTACACCTTC; cdr3_aa: CAWSGRQANYGYTF
clone_size: .; j_call: TRBJ1-1; v_call: TRBV19; d_call: .; cdr3_nt: TGTGCCAGTAGTATTCACGGCACAGGGAGAGCTTTCTTT; cdr3_aa: CASSIHGTGRAFF
clone_size: .; j_call: TRBJ1-4; v_call: TRBV18; d_call: .; cdr3_nt: TGTGCCAGCTCATTGAGGCGCCTGGGAACTAATGAAAAACTGTTTTTT; cdr3_aa: CASSLRRLGTNEKLFF
clone_size: .; j_call: TRBJ2-5; v_call: TRBV19; d_call: TRBD2; cdr3_nt: TGTGCCAGTAGTAGAGGACTAGCGACAGACCAAGAGACCCAGTACTTC; cdr3_aa: CASSRGLATDQETQYF
clone_size: .; j_call: TRBJ2-7; v_call: TRBV5-4; d_call: TRBD2; cdr3_nt: TGTGCCAGCAGCGCTAGCGGGTTGAGCTCCTACGAGCAGTACTTC; cdr3_aa: CASSASGLSSYEQYF
clone_size: .; j_call: TRBJ2-7; v_call: TRBV7-9; d_call: .; cdr3_nt: TGTGCCAGCAGAAGAACCGACATCAACTCCTACGAGCAGTACTTC; cdr3_aa: CASRRTDINSYEQYF
clone_size: .; j_call: TRBJ2-7; v_call: TRBV7-9; d_call: .; cdr3_nt: TGTGCCAGCAGCAGGAGCTACGAGCAGTACTTC; cdr3_aa: CASSRSYEQYF
clone_size: once; j_call: TRBJ2-3; v_call: TRBV5-1; d_call: TRBD2; cdr3_nt: TGCGCCAGCACTGGGAGCGGGGGGCCCGATACGCAGTATTTT; cdr3_aa: CASTGSGGPDTQYF
clone_size: .; j_call: TRBJ2-7; v_call: TRBV21-1; d_call: .; cdr3_nt: TGTGCCAGCAGCTCGCCCGGGGATATGTACGAGCAGTACTTC; cdr3_aa: CASSSPGDMYEQYF
clone_size: .; j_call: TRBJ1-5; v_call: TRBV30; d_call: TRBD1; cdr3_nt: TGTGCCTGGGGGACAGGGGACAATCAGCCCCAGCATTTT; cdr3_aa: CAWGTGDNQPQHF
clone_size: .; j_call: TRBJ1-2; v_call: TRBV4-1; d_call: .; cdr3_nt: TGCGCCAGCAGCCAAGCCGGGGGATGGAGCTATGGCTACCCCTTC; cdr3_aa: CASSQAGGWSYGYPF
clone_size: .; j_call: TRBJ2-7; v_call: TRBV5-5; d_call: TRBD2; cdr3_nt: TGTGCCAGCAGCTTGTTAGTAGCGGGAGGGACTTACGAGCAGTACTTC; cdr3_aa: CASSLLVAGGTYEQYF
clone_size: .; j_call: TRBJ2-7; v_call: TRBV5-1; d_call: TRBD2; cdr3_nt: TGCGCCAGCAGTATTGTGGGAGGGGACGAGCAGTACTTC; cdr3_aa: CASSIVGGDEQYF
clone_size: .; j_call: TRBJ2-1; v_call: TRBV9; d_call: TRBD1; cdr3_nt: TGTGCCAGCAGCGTAGAGGGTCACAGGGGGCAATGGAGGGCCCTCTACAATGAGCAGTTCTTC; cdr3_aa: CASSVEGHRGQWRALYNEQFF
clone_size: .; j_call: TRBJ2-2; v_call: TRBV29-1; d_call: TRBD1; cdr3_nt: TGCAGCATACGGACAGGTACCGGGGAGCTGTTTTTT; cdr3_aa: CSIRTGTGELFF
clone_size: .; j_call: TRBJ2-7; v_call: TRBV6-6; d_call: .; cdr3_nt: TGTGCCAGCAGTTCTACAGACGAGCAGTACTTC; cdr3_aa: CASSSTDEQYF
clone_size: .; j_call: TRBJ2-1; v_call: TRBV2; d_call: TRBD2; cdr3_nt: TGTGCCAGCCTCGGGACTAGCGGGGGGGACAATGAGCAGTTCTTC; cdr3_aa: CASLGTSGGDNEQFF
clone_size: .; j_call: TRBJ1-5; v_call: TRBV6-5; d_call: .; cdr3_nt: TGTGCCAGCTCGAAGTCCAGGGGCGATCAGCCCCAGCATTTT; cdr3_aa: CASSKSRGDQPQHF
clone_size: .; j_call: TRBJ2-1; v_call: TRBV7-9; d_call: .; cdr3_nt: TGTGCCAGCCCGAGCTTCCAGGGAAATGAGCAGTTCTTC; cdr3_aa: CASPSFQGNEQFF
clone_size: .; j_call: TRBJ1-4; v_call: TRBV28; d_call: .; cdr3_nt: TGTGCCAGCAGTCAACTGACAGTATATAATGAAAAACTGTTTTTT; cdr3_aa: CASSQLTVYNEKLFF
clone_size: .; j_call: TRBJ2-7; v_call: TRBV6-1; d_call: TRBD2; cdr3_nt: TGTGCCAGCAGTCACGGGGGGAGTCCTTCCTACGAGCAGTACTTC; cdr3_aa: CASSHGGSPSYEQYF
clone_size: .; j_call: TRBJ1-1; v_call: TRBV6-5; d_call: TRBD1; cdr3_nt: TGTGCCAGCAGTTACGCGAGGGACAGCCCTGAAGCTTTCTTT; cdr3_aa: CASSYARDSPEAFF
clone_size: few; j_call: TRBJ2-7; v_call: TRBV5-1; d_call: TRBD1; cdr3_nt: TGCGCCAGCAGCCGGGACAGGGAAAGCGAGCAGTACTTC; cdr3_aa: CASSRDRESEQYF
clone_size: .; j_call: TRBJ1-3; v_call: TRBV30; d_call: TRBD1; cdr3_nt: TGTGCCTGGAGTGTCGGACAGGAGGGCACCATATATTTT; cdr3_aa: CAWSVGQEGTIYF
clone_size: few; j_call: TRBJ2-1; v_call: TRBV27; d_call: TRBD2; cdr3_nt: TGTGCCAGCAGTCCAATAGCGGGATCGGAGGTGAATAGGGTCTTC; cdr3_aa: CASSPIAGSEVNRVF
clone_size: .; j_call: TRBJ1-2; v_call: TRBV5-6; d_call: TRBD1; cdr3_nt: TGTGCCAGCAGCCCGGGACAGAACTATGGCTACACCTTC; cdr3_aa: CASSPGQNYGYTF
clone_size: .; j_call: TRBJ2-3; v_call: TRBV4-1; d_call: TRBD1; cdr3_nt: TGCGCCAGCAGCCAAGCGGGACAGAAAACAGATACGCAGTATTTT; cdr3_aa: CASSQAGQKTDTQYF
clone_size: .; j_call: TRBJ1-2; v_call: TRBV7-9; d_call: .; cdr3_nt: TGTGCCAGCAGCTTAGGAGTTATGTGGGGCTACACCTTC; cdr3_aa: CASSLGVMWGYTF
clone_size: .; j_call: TRBJ1-2; v_call: TRBV10-3; d_call: .; cdr3_nt: TGTGCCATCAGTGAGTCACAGGTAGTGGATGGCTACACCTTC; cdr3_aa: CAISESQVVDGYTF
clone_size: few; j_call: TRBJ2-7; v_call: TRBV5-4; d_call: TRBD1; cdr3_nt: TGTGCCAGCAGTACCGGGACAGGGCACGAGCAGTACTTC; cdr3_aa: CASSTGTGHEQYF
clone_size: .; j_call: TRBJ2-3; v_call: TRBV28; d_call: .; cdr3_nt: TGTGCCAGCAGTTTAACACCTCGCACAGATACGCAGTATTTT; cdr3_aa: CASSLTPRTDTQYF
clone_size: .; j_call: TRBJ1-6; v_call: TRBV28; d_call: .; cdr3_nt: TGTGCCAGCAGTTTGTTGTCAGGGATTTATAATTCACCCCTCCACTTT; cdr3_aa: CASSLLSGIYNSPLHF
clone_size: .; j_call: TRBJ2-6; v_call: TRBV4-1; d_call: TRBD1; cdr3_nt: TGCGCCAGCAGCCCAAAGACCGGGACAGCGAGCTCTGGGGCCAACGTCCTGACTTTC; cdr3_aa: CASSPKTGTASSGANVLTF
clone_size: .; j_call: TRBJ2-5; v_call: TRBV7-3; d_call: .; cdr3_nt: TGTGCCAGCAGCTTAAACGGACTACCCCAAGAGACCCAGTACTTC; cdr3_aa: CASSLNGLPQETQYF
clone_size: .; j_call: TRBJ2-7; v_call: TRBV28; d_call: TRBD2; cdr3_nt: TGTGCCAGCAGTGGACTAGCGGGGAACTACGAGCAGTACTTC; cdr3_aa: CASSGLAGNYEQYF
clone_size: once; j_call: TRBJ2-1; v_call: TRBV5-4; d_call: TRBD2; cdr3_nt: TGTGCCAGCAGCACAACTAGCGGGAGGGCCCCCAATGAGCAGTTCTTC; cdr3_aa: CASSTTSGRAPNEQFF
clone_size: .; j_call: TRBJ2-7; v_call: TRBV19; d_call: TRBD1; cdr3_nt: TGTGCCAGTAGTTGGACAGGGAGCTACGAGCAGTACTTC; cdr3_aa: CASSWTGSYEQYF
clone_size: many; j_call: TRBJ2-1; v_call: TRBV4-1; d_call: TRBD2; cdr3_nt: TGCGCCAGCAGTGGGACTAGCGGGAATTACAATGAGCAGTTCTTC; cdr3_aa: CASSGTSGNYNEQFF
clone_size: .; j_call: TRBJ2-7; v_call: TRBV18; d_call: .; cdr3_nt: TGTGCCAGCTCACCATGGGGGGAGCAGAACGAGCAGTACTTC; cdr3_aa: CASSPWGEQNEQYF
clone_size: .; j_call: TRBJ2-3; v_call: TRBV14; d_call: .; cdr3_nt: TGTGCCAGCAGCCAAGGGGCAAGAAGCTTCACAGATACGCAGTATTTT; cdr3_aa: CASSQGARSFTDTQYF
clone_size: .; j_call: TRBJ1-1; v_call: TRBV7-8; d_call: .; cdr3_nt: TGTGCCAGCAGCTTAGTAGTCCAAGACACTGAAGCTTTCTTT; cdr3_aa: CASSLVVQDTEAFF